This T cell receptor beta chain was found in a study of T cell responses to AZD1222 COVID-19 vaccine. The CDR3 is 14 amino acids. The V segment lost 2 bases and the J segment 5 bases; nucleotides outside the gene matches: 5. Germline V CDR1 and CDR2: SGHVS, FQNEAQ. Assay used: immunoSEQ multiplex PCR; TCRdb lists only in-frame clones, some missing. The sample shows some 100,000 clones, more than 85% of them seen only once. The receptor was isolated from an adult in good health. Sequencing used peripheral blood, obtained on day 0 of AZD1222 vaccination. The chain recombines TRBV7-8 with TRBJ1-1, with 7 bases fitting TRBD1. This CDR3 reads CASSLFRGDTEAFF. The CDR3 DNA follows: TGTGCCAGCAGCTTATTCAGGGGGGATACTGAAGCTTTCTTT.